These 6 T cell receptor beta chains came from one sample sequenced in a study of blood T cells in healthy people across ages. A second 7 to 11 cycle PCR used barcoded and J-beta primers. One entry per CDR3 protein results from TCRdb running MiXCR on the 5' RACE reads. Among roughly 800,000 distinct CDR3 sequences, about a quarter were seen once, and the ten largest hold 2.5% to 3.5%. These data are also associated with another study on T cells of mothers and their children.

The sequenced sample was blood. Receptors originate from a boy younger than 18 in good health.

The J gene is TRBJ1-2, the V gene TRBV6-6; no firm D call. Per the germline V gene, CDR1 is MNHNY and CDR2 is SVGAGI (reference sequence). The CDR3 length is 12 residues. Trimming stripped 6 bases from V and 8 bases from J, with 13 bases between. The CDR3 bases are TGTGCCAGCAGCCTCAAGTCCGCCGGCTACACCTTC. This encodes CASSLKSAGYTF.

This clonotype was observed a few times. V gene TRBV6-2 or TRBV6-3 combines with J gene TRBJ2-4, with D unresolved. The CDR3 has 13 amino acids. Looked up from germline, CDR1 is MNHEY and CDR2 is SVGEGT. V gave up 2 bases and J gave up 3 bases, with 5 bases separating them. Written as DNA, the CDR3 is TGTGCCAGCAGTTACCTAGGCAAAAACATTCAGTACTTC. This gives the protein CASSYLGKNIQYF.

This clonotype came up a few times. The chain joins TRBV2 to TRBJ2-1; D uncertain. V lost 4 bases and J lost 0, with 10 bases in between. There are 15 residues in the CDR3. The V gene's germline CDR1 is SNHLY and CDR2 FYNNEI. CDR3 in DNA: TGTGCCAGCAGTGGTGCCGGCCGCTCCTACAATGAGCAGTTCTTC. Encoded protein: CASSGAGRSYNEQFF. Full variable domain (remainder filled in from reference TRBV2 and TRBJ2-1): EPEVTQTPSHQVTQMGQEVILRCVPISNHLYFYWYRQILGQKVEFLVSFYNNEISEKSEIFDDQFSVERPDGSNFTLKIRSTKLEDSAMYFCASSGAGRSYNEQFFGPGTRLTVL.

This clonotype has a handful of counts. This chain uses TRBV11-2 with TRBJ2-7; the D call may be TRBD1 or TRBD2 (7 bases each). This CDR3 is built from 15 residues. Germline values: CDR1 SGHAT, CDR2 FQNNGV. Between the trimmed V and J ends, which lost 3 bases and 2 bases, there was a span of 14 bases. CDR3 DNA: TGTGCCAGCAGCTTCCTGACAGGGAGGGCCTACGAGCAGTACTTC. Its translation is CASSFLTGRAYEQYF.

This clonotype has more than one count but fewer than ten. This chain uses TRBV5-1 with TRBJ1-6, with D unresolved. The CDR3 covers 15 residues. Germline V lookup: CDR1 SGHRS, CDR2 YFSETQ. Trimming cost V 2 bases and J 7 bases, with 13 bases left between them. The CDR3 loop reads CASSLRTAENSPLHF. The DNA for the CDR3 is TGCGCCAGCAGCTTAAGAACAGCCGAAAATTCACCCCTCCACTTT.

The V call is TRBV6-5, the J call TRBJ1-5, with D uncertain. CDR1 is MNHEY, CDR2 SVGAGI, per germline. V gave up 5 bases and J gave up 10 bases, with 15 bases separating them. This CDR3 comprises 13 residues. CDR3 amino acids: CASSRTLSGPQHF. The CDR3 DNA reads TGTGCCAGCAGTAGGACTCTCTCTGGTCCCCAGCATTTT.